Here is one T cell receptor (beta chain) with its context. Its cognate antigen is unknown. These data originate in a study of shared clonotypes between healthy human individuals. Study-level results: Genetic and exposure-history diversity was limited by the few donors. Sampling covered blood only; tissue repertoires likely differ.

The V gene lost 4 bases and the J gene lost 1 base, with 10 bases spanning the gap. This CDR3 region has 15 residues. The germline V gene has CDR1 SGHDN and CDR2 FVKESK. Data came from immunoSEQ multiplex PCR; TCRdb stores just in-frame clones and leaves some out. The sample shows about 450,000 clones, about 85% of them seen only once. Donors were healthy HIV-negative adults without recently reported acute infections or vaccinations. This chain uses TRBV14 with TRBJ2-2; D may be TRBD1 (5 bases). This TCR was sampled from a woman aged 35 to 49 in good health. Some clones in this sample may be carry-over from other donors' samples. Sequenced input: PBMCs. The CDR3 loop is CASSPPRVNTGELFF. The CDR3 DNA reads TGTGCCAGCAGCCCGCCCAGGGTGAACACCGGGGAGCTGTTTTTT.